This TCR beta chain was profiled in a study of graft-versus-host responses after intestinal transplantation. About the study: Recipients received multivisceral, liver-intestinal, or isolated intestinal transplants. Each recipient received anti-thymocyte globulin induction, then tacrolimus and steroids for approximately three years. Study-wide results and caveats: The study found high graft-versus-host to host-versus-graft clonal ratios in allografts of patients with graft-donor T cell macrochimerism. After transplant, early declines in HvG clones were associated with peak levels of circulating GvH clones.

Profiled with immunoSEQ multiplex PCR; TCRdb holds only in-frame clones, not every one. The table includes roughly 96,000 clones, roughly nine tenths detected once. The CDR3 covers 17 residues. V was pared by 6 bases and J by 4 bases, with 7 bases of the junction left unmatched. From germline, CDR1 is SGHAT and CDR2 FQNNGV. On this clone itself: Its antigen is still unknown.

This chain uses TRBV11-2 with TRBJ2-2; 14 bases are shared with TRBD2. This sequence was found in a human donor who received an intestinal transplant. This material consisted of unstimulated CD8+ T cells sorted from spleen or lymph node cells, taken before intestinal transplant. The CDR3 loop is CASRPGTSGGFTGELFF. The CDR3 region has the DNA TGTGCCAGCAGACCCGGGACTAGCGGGGGTTTCACCGGGGAGCTGTTTTTT.